The sequence of this T cell receptor (beta chain) was determined in a study of blood T cell repertoires in COVID-19. Assay: immunoSEQ multiplex PCR; the TCRdb copy retains only in-frame clones and omits some. In the table there are about 410,000 clones, 75% to 90% of which are singletons. Trimming left V 2 bases short and J 4 bases short, with 11 bases between. The CDR3 runs to 15 residues. Germline V gene data show CDR1 as MNHNY and CDR2 as SVGAGI (reference sequence). The sample holds one count of this clone. The chain is built from TRBV6-6 and TRBJ2-2; D is perhaps TRBD1 (7 bases). Sample: peripheral blood. The sequence came from a woman between 40 and 50 years old with COVID-19, enrolled during active disease. Here the CDR3 reads CASSYIQGGTGELFF. CDR3 in DNA: TGTGCCAGCAGTTACATCCAGGGGGGCACCGGGGAGCTGTTTTTT.